This TCR beta chain was sequenced in a study of spatial heterogeneity in lung cancer. Turning to the study itself: About 73 TRACERx patients with early, untreated non-small cell lung cancer donated samples. Median follow-up for sequenced PBMC samples was around two years after resection, when such samples existed.

Study-level points and caveats: TCRs found ubiquitously expanded in tumor appeared in blood more at resection than at follow-up.

This clonotype has at least ten counts. What it binds is not known. Every molecule of TCR cDNA had its own unique molecular identifier. TCRdb used MiXCR to reprocess the 5' RACE reads, holding one entry per CDR3 protein. The sample lists around 27,000 distinct CDR3 sequences; about 5.6% were seen once. The V end was cut by 6 bases, the J end by 6 bases, with 14 bases between. The CDR3 runs to 14 residues. Per the germline V gene, CDR1 is MNHEY and CDR2 is SMNVEV (reference sequence). Time point in this sample: blood at routine non-recurrence follow-up after resection. Unsorted whole RNA samples from tumor, nontumor lung or frozen PBMC were sequenced.

This TCR came from a male donor with early-stage non-small cell lung cancer. The genes are TRBV27 and TRBJ2-2; D possibly matches TRBD1 or TRBD2 (6 bases each). The specimen was PBMCs, collected at follow-up. The CDR3 is CASSGGALAGELFF. DNA for the CDR3: TGTGCCAGCAGCGGGGGCGCGTTGGCCGGGGAGCTGTTTTTT.